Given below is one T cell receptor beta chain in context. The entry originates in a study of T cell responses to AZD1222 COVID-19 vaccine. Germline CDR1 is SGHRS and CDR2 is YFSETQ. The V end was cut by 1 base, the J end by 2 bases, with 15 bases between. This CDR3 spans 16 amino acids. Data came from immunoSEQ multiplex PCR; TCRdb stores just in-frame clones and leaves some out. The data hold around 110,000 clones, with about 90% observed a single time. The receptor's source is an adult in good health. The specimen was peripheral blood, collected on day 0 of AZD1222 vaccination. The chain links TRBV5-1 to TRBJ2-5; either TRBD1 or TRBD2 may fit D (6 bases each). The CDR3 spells CASSLRSGGPQETQYF. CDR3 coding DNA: TGCGCCAGCAGCTTGAGGTCCGGGGGCCCTCAAGAGACCCAGTACTTC.